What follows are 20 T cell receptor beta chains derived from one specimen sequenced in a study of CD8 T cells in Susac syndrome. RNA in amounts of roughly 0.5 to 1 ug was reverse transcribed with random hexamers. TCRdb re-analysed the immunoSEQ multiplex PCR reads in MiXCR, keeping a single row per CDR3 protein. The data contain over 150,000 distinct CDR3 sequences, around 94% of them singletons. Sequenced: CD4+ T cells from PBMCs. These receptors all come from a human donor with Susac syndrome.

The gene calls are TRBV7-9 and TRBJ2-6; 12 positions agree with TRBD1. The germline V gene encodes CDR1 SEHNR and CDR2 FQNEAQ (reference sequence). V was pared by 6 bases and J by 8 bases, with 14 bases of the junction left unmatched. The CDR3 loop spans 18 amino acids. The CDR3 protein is CASRGTGTGGGLSNVLTF. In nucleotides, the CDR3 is TGTGCCAGCAGGGGGACCGGGACAGGGGGCGGTCTGTCCAACGTCCTGACTTTC.

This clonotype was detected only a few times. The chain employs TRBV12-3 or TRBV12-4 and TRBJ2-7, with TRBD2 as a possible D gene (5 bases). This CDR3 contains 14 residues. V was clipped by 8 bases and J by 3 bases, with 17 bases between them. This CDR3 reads CASGPDRDHYEQYF. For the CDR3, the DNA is TGTGCCAGCGGCCCAGACCGGGATCACTACGAGCAGTACTTC.

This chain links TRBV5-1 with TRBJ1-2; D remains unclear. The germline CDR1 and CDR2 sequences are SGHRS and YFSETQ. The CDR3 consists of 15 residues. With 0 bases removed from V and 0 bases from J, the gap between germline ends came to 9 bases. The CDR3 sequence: CASSLVAGTNYGYTF. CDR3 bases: TGCGCCAGCAGCTTGGTGGCAGGCACTAACTATGGCTACACCTTC. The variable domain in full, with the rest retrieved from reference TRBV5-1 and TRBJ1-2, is KAGVTQTPRYLIKTRGQQVTLSCSPISGHRSVSWYQQTPGQGLQFLFEYFSETQRNKGNFPGRFSGRQFSNSRSEMNVSTLELGDSALYLCASSLVAGTNYGYTFGSGTRLTVV.

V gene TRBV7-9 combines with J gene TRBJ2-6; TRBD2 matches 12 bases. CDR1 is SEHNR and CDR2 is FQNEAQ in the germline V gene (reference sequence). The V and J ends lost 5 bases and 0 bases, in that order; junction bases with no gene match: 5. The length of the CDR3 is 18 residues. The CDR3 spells CASSPLAGGVSGANVLTF. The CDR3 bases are TGTGCCAGCAGCCCGCTAGCGGGGGGGGTCTCTGGGGCCAACGTCCTGACTTTC.

The CDR3 bases are TGTGCCAGCAGCTTGCGCCCGGGACGGTACTACGAGCAGTACTTC. As protein: CASSLRPGRYYEQYF. The chain recombines TRBV7-3 with TRBJ2-7; the D gene could be TRBD1 or TRBD2 (5 bases each). This CDR3 has 15 residues. Trimming cost V 3 bases and J 3 bases, with 15 bases left between them. CDR1 and CDR2 (germline): SGHTA, FQGTGA.

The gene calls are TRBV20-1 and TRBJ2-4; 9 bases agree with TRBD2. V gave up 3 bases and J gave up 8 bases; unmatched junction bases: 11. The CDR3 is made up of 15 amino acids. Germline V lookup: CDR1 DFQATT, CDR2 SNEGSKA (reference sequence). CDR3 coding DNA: TGCAGTGCTAGGGGCTGGCGGGAGGGGCGGGACATTCAGTACTTC. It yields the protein CSARGWREGRDIQYF.

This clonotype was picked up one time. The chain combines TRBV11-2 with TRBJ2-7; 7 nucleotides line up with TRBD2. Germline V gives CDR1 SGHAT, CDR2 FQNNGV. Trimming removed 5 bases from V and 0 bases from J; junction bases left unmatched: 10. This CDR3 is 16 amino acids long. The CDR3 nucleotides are TGTGCCAGCAGCCTCCTTGGCGGGAGAAGCTCCTACGAGCAGTACTTC. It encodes CASSLLGGRSSYEQYF.

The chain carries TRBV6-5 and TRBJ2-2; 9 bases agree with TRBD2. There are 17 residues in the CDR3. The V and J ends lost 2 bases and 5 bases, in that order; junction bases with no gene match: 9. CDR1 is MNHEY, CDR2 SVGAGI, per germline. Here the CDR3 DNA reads TGTGCCAGCAGTTACGGAGCGGGGGGCCAAGGAACCGGGGAGCTGTTTTTT. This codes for CASSYGAGGQGTGELFF.

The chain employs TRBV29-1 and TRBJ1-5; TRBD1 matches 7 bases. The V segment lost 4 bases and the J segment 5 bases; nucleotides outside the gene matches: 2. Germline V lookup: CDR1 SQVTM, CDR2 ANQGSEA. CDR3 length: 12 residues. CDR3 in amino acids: CSVGQGDQPQHF. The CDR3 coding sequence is TGCAGCGTTGGACAGGGAGATCAGCCCCAGCATTTT.

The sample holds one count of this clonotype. CDR3: CSARPGGETQYF. The CDR3, as DNA: TGCAGTGCAAGGCCCGGGGGAGAGACCCAGTACTTC. The chain has TRBV20-1 and TRBJ2-5, with a weak D call TRBD2 (6 bases). The V end was cut by 6 bases, the J end by 4 bases, with 12 bases between. The V gene's germline CDR1 is DFQATT and CDR2 SNEGSKA (reference sequence). The CDR3 totals 12 residues.

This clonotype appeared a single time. The CDR3 DNA reads as TGTGCCAGCAGCTTAGGCGGCGGATACACCGGGGAGCTGTTTTTT. It yields the protein CASSLGGGYTGELFF. V gene TRBV7-8 combines with J gene TRBJ2-2, with no clear D. The V end lost 1 base, the J end lost 3 bases, and 9 bases lay between the germline ends. The CDR3 is 15 amino acids. Germline CDR1 and CDR2: SGHVS and FQNEAQ.

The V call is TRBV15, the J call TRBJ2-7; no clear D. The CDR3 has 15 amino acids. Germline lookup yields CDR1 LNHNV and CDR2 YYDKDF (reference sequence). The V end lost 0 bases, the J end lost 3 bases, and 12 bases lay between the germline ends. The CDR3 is CATSRDRARIYEQYF. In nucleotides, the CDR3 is TGTGCCACCAGCAGAGACCGGGCTCGAATCTACGAGCAGTACTTC.

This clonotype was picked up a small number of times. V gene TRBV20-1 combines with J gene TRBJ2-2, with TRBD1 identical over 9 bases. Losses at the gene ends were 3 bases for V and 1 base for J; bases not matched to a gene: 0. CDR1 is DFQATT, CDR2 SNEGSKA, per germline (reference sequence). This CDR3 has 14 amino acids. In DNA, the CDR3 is TGCAGTGCTAGGGGACAGGGGAACACCGGGGAGCTGTTTTTT. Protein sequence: CSARGQGNTGELFF.

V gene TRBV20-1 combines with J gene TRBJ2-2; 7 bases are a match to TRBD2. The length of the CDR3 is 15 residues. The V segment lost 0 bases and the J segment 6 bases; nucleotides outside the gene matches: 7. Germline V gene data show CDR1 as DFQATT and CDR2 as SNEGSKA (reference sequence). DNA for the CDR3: TGCAGTGCTAGAGATGGGAGGGGCGCGGCCGGGGAGCTGTTTTTT. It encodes CSARDGRGAAGELFF.

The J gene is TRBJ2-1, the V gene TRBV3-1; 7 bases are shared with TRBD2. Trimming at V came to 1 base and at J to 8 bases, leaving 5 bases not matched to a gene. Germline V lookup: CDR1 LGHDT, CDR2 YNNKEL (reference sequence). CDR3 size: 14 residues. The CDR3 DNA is TGTGCCAGCAGCCAAGTCGGCGGGAGCTATGAGCAGTTCTTC. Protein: CASSQVGGSYEQFF.

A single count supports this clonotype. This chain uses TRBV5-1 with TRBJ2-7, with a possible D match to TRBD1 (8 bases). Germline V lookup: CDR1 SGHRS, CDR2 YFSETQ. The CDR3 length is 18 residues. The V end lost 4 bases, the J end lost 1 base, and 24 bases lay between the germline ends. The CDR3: CASSRRDGGGQASYEQYF. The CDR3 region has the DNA TGCGCCAGCAGCCGGCGAGATGGGGGGGGACAGGCTTCCTACGAGCAGTACTTC.

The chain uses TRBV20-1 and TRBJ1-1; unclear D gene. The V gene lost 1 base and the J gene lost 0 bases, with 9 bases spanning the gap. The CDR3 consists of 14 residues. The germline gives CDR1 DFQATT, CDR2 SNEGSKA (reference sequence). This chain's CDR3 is CSARVPIMNTEAFF. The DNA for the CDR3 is TGCAGTGCTAGAGTGCCGATTATGAACACTGAAGCTTTCTTT.

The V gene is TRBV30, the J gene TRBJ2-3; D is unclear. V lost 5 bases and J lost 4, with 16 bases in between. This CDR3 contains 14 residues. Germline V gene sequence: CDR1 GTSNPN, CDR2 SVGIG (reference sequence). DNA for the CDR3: TGTGCCTGGGAAAGGTCCGCGAGATCAGATACGCAGTATTTT. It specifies CAWERSARSDTQYF.

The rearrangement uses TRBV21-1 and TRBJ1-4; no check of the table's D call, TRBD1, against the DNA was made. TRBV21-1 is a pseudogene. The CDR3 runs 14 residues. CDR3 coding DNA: TGTGCCAGCAGTAGGACAGGGAGCCTGGAAAAACTGTTTTTT. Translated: CASSRTGSLEKLFF.

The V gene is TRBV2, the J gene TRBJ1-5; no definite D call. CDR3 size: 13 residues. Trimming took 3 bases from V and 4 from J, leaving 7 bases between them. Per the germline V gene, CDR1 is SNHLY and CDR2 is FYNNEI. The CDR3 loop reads CASSEGLNQPQHF. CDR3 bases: TGTGCCAGCAGTGAGGGTTTGAATCAGCCCCAGCATTTT. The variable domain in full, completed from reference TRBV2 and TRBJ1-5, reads EPEVTQTPSHQVTQMGQEVILRCVPISNHLYFYWYRQILGQKVEFLVSFYNNEISEKSEIFDDQFSVERPDGSNFTLKIRSTKLEDSAMYFCASSEGLNQPQHFGDGTRLSIL.